This TCR beta chain was found in a study of follicular helper T cells after annual influenza vaccination. Germline lookup yields CDR1 LNHDA and CDR2 SQIVND (reference sequence). The CDR3 runs 16 residues. The V gene lost 1 base and the J gene lost 1 base, with 13 bases spanning the gap. Of note for this clone: Its antigen is not identified.

Profiled with immunoSEQ multiplex PCR; TCRdb holds only in-frame clones, not every one. The sample contains roughly 2,600 clones, around 86% of which appear only once. The time point here: 2014-2015 season, pre-vaccination. Each time point used roughly 35 to 110 mL of blood. Sorted cTfh were non-naive CD4+CXCR5+PD-1+, either ICOS+CD38+ or ICOS-CD38-. Findings of the study overall: Yearly vaccinations repeatedly recalled conserved clonotypes in ICOS+CD38+ cTfh.

The specimen was CXCR5+ CD38+ circulating T follicular helper cells from blood, collected on the day of influenza vaccination. Indicated subset: circulating Tfh, non-naive CD4+CXCR5+PD-1+ (ICOS+CD38+ or ICOS-CD38-). The chain combines TRBV19 with TRBJ2-5, with D perhaps matching TRBD1 (5 bases). The sequence derives from an adult who received the influenza vaccine. The CDR3 sequence is CASSIGQGTSQETQYF. The CDR3 DNA follows: TGTGCCAGTAGTATAGGCCAGGGAACCTCCCAAGAGACCCAGTACTTC.